This T cell receptor beta chain appears in the sequencing data of a study of a mutant IDH1 vaccine in newly diagnosed glioma (dated by TCRdb to the early 2020s). In the study overall: Eight vaccinations were administered to patients in weeks 1, 3, 5, 7, 11, 15, 19 and 23, corresponding to visits V03 through V10. Before enrollment, patients had received standard therapy of radiotherapy alone, temozolomide alone, or radiochemotherapy with temozolomide; most received the combination. Of the roughly 33 treated patients, around 62% were male and around 38% were female, and a mean age of 40.4 years was recorded. Peripheral blood was drawn at six visits: V03 (baseline), V05, V07, V10, V12 and V13. Longitudinal TCRB deep sequencing was done for some 26 treated patients, wherever samples were available for exploratory analyses. Vaccination started 4-6 weeks after radiotherapy alone, or was given together with temozolomide cycles in the groups whose treatment included chemotherapy.

The CDR3 runs 15 amino acids, cysteine and phenylalanine included. Solely the CDR3 DNA is kept, with 45 bases framed from the first base. V was cut back by 5 bases and J by 4 bases, leaving a gap of 15 bases between them. CDR1 and CDR2, per the germline V gene (reference sequence), are LNHDA and SQIVND. Explained via the paper, the time point label denotes: week 11, during vaccination. Each vaccine dose, consisting of 300 ug of a 20-mer mutant IDH1 peptide in Montanide, was administered subcutaneously with topical imiquimod. Newly diagnosed WHO grade 3 or 4 IDH1-mutant astrocytomas showing loss of nuclear ATRX were present in the donors. The samples were drawn from NOA16, a multicentre, single-arm, open-label phase I trial in Germany that tested a mutant IDH1 peptide vaccine in humans for the first time. Genomic DNA for TCRB sequencing was extracted from EDTA blood using the DNeasy Blood and Tissue Kit.

The method behind the library was the immunoSEQ multiplex PCR assay. Rearranged TCR beta chain sequences were amplified with the hsTCRB Kit following the manufacturer's protocol. Sequencing of TCRB libraries was carried out on an Illumina MiSeq. The original pipeline was this. The proprietary platform of the kit vendor was used for demultiplexing, trimming and gene mapping. The source is immuneACCESS, and TCRdb retained only in-frame sequences with V and J called. Part of the clones is not carried over; for the studies checked, unresolved V genes explain less than half of this, and the remainder is unexplained. That table is the source of V, J and clone size, and D and trimming were worked out from the DNA. The sample yields about 64,000 clones; 70% to 85% were counted once. Roughly 9% of the sample comes from the top ten. The investigation overall reported the following: PBMC samples for TCRB deep sequencing were selected based on availability. Immune responses induced by the vaccine were seen in 90% to 95% of patients across multiple MHC alleles. It was noted by the authors that analyses of patient blood samples could not be reproduced owing to sample limitations. Changes in the top peripheral T cell clonotypes picked up by TCRB sequencing did not appear to be linked to pseudoprogression.

As for this clone: It has no known antigen specificity. The record has no base qualities; no much larger clone is one base away.

Recombination connected TRBV19 to TRBJ1-5; TRBD1 could be the D gene, as 5 bases match. The sample consisted of PBMCs, taken from a glioma patient whose treatment included an IDH1 peptide vaccine. The sequence came from a woman aged 50 to 60 with glioma. The nucleotide sequence reads as follows: TGTGCCAGTAGTTGGGACCTTGGGGGGAATCAGCCCCAGCATTTT. Its coded protein is CASSWDLGGNQPQHF. The entire variable domain, with the stretches around the CDR3 drawn from the reference TRBV19 and TRBJ1-5 proteins, is DGGITQSPKYLFRKEGQNVTLSCEQNLNHDAMYWYRQDPGQGLRLIYYSQIVNDFQKGDIAEGYSVSREKKESFPLTVTSAQKNPTAFYLCASSWDLGGNQPQHFGDGTRLSIL.